One and the same sample provided the 18 T cell receptor beta chains below, sequenced in a study of blood T cell repertoires in COVID-19. Assay: immunoSEQ multiplex PCR; the TCRdb copy retains only in-frame clones and omits some. This repertoire shows about 160,000 clones, roughly 84% found once; its top ten account for around 18%. Sequencing input: PBMCs or T cells enriched from blood (not recorded which). These receptors all stem from a man in his 60s who had recovered from COVID-19.

V gene TRBV12-3 or TRBV12-4 combines with J gene TRBJ2-1, with 7 nucleotides matching TRBD2. This CDR3 comprises 13 residues. V trimming: 6 bases; J trimming: 2 bases; junction bases outside the gene matches: 1. DNA for the CDR3: TGTGCCAGCAGCGCGGGGGCCTACAATGAGCAGTTCTTC. As protein: CASSAGAYNEQFF.

V and J are TRBV28 and TRBJ1-2, with TRBD1 matching over 8 bases. Germline V lookup: CDR1 MDHEN, CDR2 SYDVKM. CDR3 size: 13 residues. J gave up 5 bases and V 3 bases, and 2 bases lay outside the gene matches. Here the CDR3 reads CASSFTGGYGYTF. CDR3 coding DNA: TGTGCCAGCAGTTTCACAGGGGGGTATGGCTACACCTTC.

The rearrangement joins TRBV5-8 to TRBJ1-6; D possibly corresponds to TRBD1 (5 bases). V dropped 4 bases and J dropped 0 bases, with 11 bases sitting between them. The CDR3 covers 16 residues. CDR1 and CDR2 from the germline V gene are SGHTS and YDEGEE. This CDR3 is CASSQYRGSYNSPLHF. In nucleotides, the CDR3 is TGTGCCAGCAGCCAATATAGGGGCTCCTATAATTCACCCCTCCACTTT.

The CDR3 region has the DNA TGTGCCAGCAGTCCTGGGGGCCCCCAGGAGACCCAGTACTTC. Protein: CASSPGGPQETQYF. The rearrangement uses TRBV6-6 and TRBJ2-5; weak D call: TRBD1 (6 bases). The V gene lost 5 bases and the J gene lost 5 bases, with 15 bases spanning the gap. From germline, CDR1 is MNHNY and CDR2 SVGAGI (reference sequence). The CDR3 contains 14 residues.

The chain uses TRBV7-2 and TRBJ2-5; maybe TRBD2 (6 bases). The germline V gene has CDR1 SGHTA and CDR2 FQGNSA. V gave up 7 bases and J gave up 5 bases, with 11 bases separating them. This CDR3 has 12 amino acids. The CDR3 DNA reads TGTGCCAGCACCCCTAGCGAGGAGACCCAGTACTTC. Translating it yields CASTPSEETQYF.

J is TRBJ1-1 and V is TRBV28, with 11 bases that match TRBD1. The CDR3 totals 13 residues. Germline V CDR1 and CDR2: MDHEN, SYDVKM. The V segment lost 2 bases and the J segment 12 bases; nucleotides outside the gene matches: 5. In DNA form, the CDR3 reads TGTGCCAGCAGTTTAGGGGACAGGGGGAGGTCTTTCTTT. Translation gives CASSLGDRGRSFF.

This rearrangement joins TRBV11-3 to TRBJ1-1, with D hard to call. The CDR3 extends over 14 amino acids. V was clipped by 6 bases and J by 5 bases, with 16 bases between them. Germline loops: CDR1 SGHNT, CDR2 YENEEA. CDR3 bases: TGTGCCAGCAGTCTTCGAGGGATCGGAACTGAAGCTTTCTTT. It codes for CASSLRGIGTEAFF.

The chain joins TRBV16 to TRBJ1-2, with 7 positions matching TRBD1. V shed 4 bases and J 8 bases; nucleotides not matched to a gene: 4. The CDR3 is made up of 12 amino acids. CDR1 and CDR2 (germline): KGHSY, FQNENV. CDR3 DNA sequence: TGTGCCAGCAGCCCTACAGGGGAGGGCTACACCTTC. Protein sequence: CASSPTGEGYTF.

The genes are TRBV9 and TRBJ1-2, with D uncertain. This CDR3 contains 16 residues. Per the germline V gene, CDR1 is SGDLS and CDR2 is YYNGEE. V dropped 0 bases and J dropped 4 bases, with 16 bases sitting between them. The CDR3 sequence: CASSVEMVAASYGYTF. Written as DNA, the CDR3 is TGTGCCAGCAGCGTAGAAATGGTGGCGGCCTCCTATGGCTACACCTTC. Based on the CDR3 plus reference TRBV9 and TRBJ1-2, the full variable domain is DSGVTQTPKHLITATGQRVTLRCSPRSGDLSVYWYQQSLDQGLQFLIQYYNGEERAKGNILERFSAQQFPDLHSELNLSSLELGDSALYFCASSVEMVAASYGYTFGSGTRLTVV.

The V call is TRBV9, the J call TRBJ1-3; unclear D gene. The CDR3 loop spans 15 amino acids. The germline gives CDR1 SGDLS, CDR2 YYNGEE. With 2 bases removed from V and 1 base from J, the gap between germline ends came to 10 bases. CDR3 in DNA: TGTGCCAGCAGCGTTGGGCGGGGTTCTGGAAACACCATATATTTT. Translated, it gives CASSVGRGSGNTIYF.

The chain has TRBV27 and TRBJ1-1, with D possibly being TRBD1 (6 bases). The CDR3 consists of 17 residues. V shed 4 bases and J shed 0 bases, with 18 bases lying between them. Germline lookup yields CDR1 MNHEY and CDR2 SMNVEV (reference sequence). This CDR3 is CASSSSAGTTVNTEAFF. Here the CDR3 DNA reads TGTGCCAGCAGTTCGTCAGCCGGGACAACTGTGAACACTGAAGCTTTCTTT.

This chain uses TRBV11-2 with TRBJ2-7; a possible D gene is TRBD1 (6 bases). Trimming cost V 3 bases and J 5 bases, with 11 bases left between them. CDR1 and CDR2 from the germline V gene are SGHAT and FQNNGV. This CDR3 spans 13 amino acids. CDR3 in amino acids: CASSFVQGHEQYF. CDR3 coding DNA: TGTGCCAGCAGCTTTGTACAGGGCCACGAGCAGTACTTC.

V is TRBV24-1 and J is TRBJ1-2; no firm D call. The ends were cut back, 1 base at V and 2 bases at J, with 7 bases in the middle. The CDR3 runs to 14 residues. Germline V gene lookup returns CDR1 KGHDR and CDR2 SFDVKD. CDR3 region: CATSDFSLNYGYTF. The CDR3 DNA sequence: TGTGCCACCAGTGATTTTTCACTCAACTATGGCTACACCTTC.

The chain carries TRBV3-1 (or the pseudogene TRBV3-2) and TRBJ1-2; TRBD1 is a possible D gene (5 bases). V lost 1 base, J lost 5 bases, and 14 bases lay in between. Germline V gene sequence: CDR1 LGHDT, CDR2 YNNKEL (reference sequence). The CDR3 spans 15 residues. Written as DNA, the CDR3 is TGTGCCAGCAGCCAAGTGGACACCCCGAGGTATGGCTACACCTTC. It codes for CASSQVDTPRYGYTF.

This chain uses TRBV28 with TRBJ1-3; a weak D match, TRBD1 (5 bases). V lost 5 bases, J lost 2 bases, and 10 bases lay in between. Germline V gene sequence: CDR1 MDHEN, CDR2 SYDVKM. The CDR3 is made up of 14 amino acids. DNA for the CDR3: TGTGCCAGCAGTATTCAGGGAACTGGAAACACCATATATTTT. Protein sequence: CASSIQGTGNTIYF.

Only a few counts were recorded for this clone. This chain uses TRBV6-5 with TRBJ1-2; 8 bases map to TRBD1. The CDR3 has 13 residues. V shed 5 bases and J 8 bases; nucleotides not matched to a gene: 7. Germline assignment: CDR1 MNHEY and CDR2 SVGAGI. The CDR3 nucleotides read TGTGCCAGCAGTCCCCAAGGGACAGGCGGCTACACCTTC. The encoded protein is CASSPQGTGGYTF.

This clone was counted a few times. J is TRBJ2-3 and V is TRBV5-1, with a tentative D call TRBD1 (6 bases). CDR3 size: 16 residues. Germline V gives CDR1 SGHRS, CDR2 YFSETQ. The V and J ends lost 0 bases and 1 base respectively, with 12 bases between them. The CDR3 spells CASSLEQGKGTDTQYF. The CDR3 DNA is TGCGCCAGCAGCTTGGAACAGGGCAAGGGCACAGATACGCAGTATTTT.

The J gene is TRBJ1-1, the V gene TRBV28; 8 bases fit TRBD1. The CDR3 consists of 13 residues. The V and J ends lost 7 bases and 4 bases, in that order; junction bases with no gene match: 5. Germline CDR1 MDHEN, CDR2 SYDVKM. In nucleotides, the CDR3 is TGTGCCAGCACCAGGGGGCCGCGCACTGAAGCTTTCTTT. Translation gives CASTRGPRTEAFF.